A selection of T cell receptor beta chains follows, all from one sample in a study of spatial heterogeneity in lung cancer. TCRdb ran MiXCR on the 5' RACE reads and lists one entry per CDR3 protein. The repertoire holds 28,000 or so distinct CDR3 sequences, with 9.5% to 15% as singletons. The sample was PBMCs, taken at surgery. These receptors were taken from a female donor with early-stage non-small cell lung cancer. Both conserved end residues are part of each CDR3. D genes are given only for firm matches. Clone size, where shown, is once, few, many, or a class for clones that have expanded.

many	.	TRBJ2-6	TRBV29-1	CSVVARGDPGANVLTF	TGCAGCGTTGTGGCCAGGGGGGACCCAGGGGCCAACGTCCTGACTTTC
many	.	TRBJ2-1	TRBV28	CASSPQGLKSNEQFF	TGTGCCAGCAGTCCGCAGGGGTTGAAGTCCAATGAGCAGTTCTTC
many	.	TRBJ2-2	TRBV5-1	CASTPDGGELFF	TGCGCCAGCACCCCTGACGGGGGGGAGCTGTTTTTT
many	.	TRBJ2-2	TRBV11-1	CASSLEGVTGELFF	TGTGCCAGCAGCTTAGAAGGGGTTACCGGGGAGCTGTTTTTT
many	.	TRBJ1-6	TRBV2	CASKEGLSSPLHF	TGTGCCAGCAAGGAGGGGCTCAGTTCACCCCTCCACTTT
many	.	TRBJ1-1	TRBV13	CASEAGTRYDDTEAFF	TGTGCCAGCGAAGCCGGGACAAGGTATGATGACACTGAAGCTTTCTTT
many	.	TRBJ1-5	TRBV7-8	CASSESSIQPQHF	TGTGCCAGCAGCGAGAGTAGTATTCAGCCCCAGCATTTT
few	TRBD2	TRBJ2-3	TRBV24-1	CATSDLRGLAGSTDTQYF	TGTGCCACCAGTGATTTGCGAGGACTAGCGGGGTCCACAGATACGCAGTATTTT
many	TRBD1	TRBJ2-7	TRBV5-1	CASSLGTGPYEQYF	TGCGCCAGCAGCTTAGGGACAGGACCCTACGAGCAGTACTTC
hyperexpanded	TRBD2	TRBJ2-1	TRBV3-1	CASSQETVVAGYHLSYNEQFF	TGTGCCAGCAGCCAAGAGACTGTGGTAGCGGGGTACCACTTATCCTACAATGAGCAGTTCTTC
many	TRBD1	TRBJ1-4	TRBV20-1	CSADRGQGEKLFF	TGCAGTGCTGACAGGGGGCAGGGTGAAAAACTGTTTTTT
many	.	TRBJ1-2	TRBV6-5	CASKGTNYGYTF	TGTGCCAGCAAGGGGACTAACTATGGCTACACCTTC
many	.	TRBJ2-7	TRBV4-3	CASSQSGGTGTLVYEQYF	TGCGCCAGCAGCCAGTCCGGAGGCACCGGGACCCTGGTCTACGAGCAGTACTTC
.	.	TRBJ2-1	TRBV7-2	CASSLDRGGNEQFF	TGTGCCAGCAGCTTAGACAGGGGAGGGAATGAGCAGTTCTTC
many	.	TRBJ2-5	TRBV12-3/TRBV12-4	CASSLQGQQETQYF	TGTGCCAGCAGTTTACAAGGCCAGCAAGAGACCCAGTACTTC
few	TRBD1	TRBJ1-5	TRBV5-6	CASSLSVGQGFSQPQHF	TGTGCCAGCAGCTTGTCGGTGGGACAGGGGTTTAGTCAGCCCCAGCATTTT
many	.	TRBJ2-5	TRBV5-6	CASSPLGVQETQYF	TGTGCCAGCAGCCCCCTCGGAGTCCAAGAGACCCAGTACTTC
many	TRBD1	TRBJ1-1	TRBV7-8	CASSLGQMNTEAFF	TGTGCCAGCAGCTTGGGACAGATGAACACTGAAGCTTTCTTT
few	.	TRBJ2-6	TRBV7-2	CASSARGGANVLTF	TGTGCCAGCAGCGCCCGGGGAGGGGCCAACGTCCTGACTTTC
many	TRBD2	TRBJ2-7	TRBV20-1	CSARVASGRGEQYF	TGCAGTGCTAGAGTAGCTAGCGGGAGAGGCGAGCAGTACTTC
many	.	TRBJ1-5	TRBV6-2/TRBV6-3	CASTRTGNQPQHF	TGTGCCAGCACCAGGACGGGCAATCAGCCCCAGCATTTT
many	.	TRBJ1-1	TRBV14	CASSLGGNTEAFF	TGTGCCAGCAGCTTAGGGGGAAATACTGAAGCTTTCTTT
.	.	TRBJ2-3	TRBV7-8	CASSRGAIGDTQYF	TGTGCCAGCAGCCGGGGAGCGATAGGTGATACGCAGTATTTT
many	TRBD1	TRBJ2-7	TRBV7-8	CASSLIRDRVHEQYF	TGTGCCAGCAGCTTAATCCGGGACAGGGTTCACGAGCAGTACTTC
many	.	TRBJ2-2	TRBV5-5	CASSPRANTGELFF	TGTGCCAGCAGCCCAAGGGCTAACACCGGGGAGCTGTTTTTT
many	TRBD1	TRBJ1-5	TRBV6-6	CASSFPGTGGHQPQHF	TGTGCCAGCAGTTTCCCCGGGACAGGGGGCCACCAGCCCCAGCATTTT
many	.	TRBJ2-5	TRBV28	CASTSGGGPSQETQYF	TGTGCCAGCACCAGTGGGGGGGGGCCCTCCCAAGAGACCCAGTACTTC
many	TRBD1	TRBJ2-1	TRBV9	CASSVERGLEQFF	TGTGCCAGCAGCGTAGAGAGGGGGCTTGAGCAGTTCTTC
.	.	TRBJ2-7	TRBV5-1	CASSSLYEQYF	TGCGCCAGCAGCTCCCTCTACGAGCAGTACTTC
large	TRBD1	TRBJ1-1	TRBV30	CAWTLLTGVTEAFF	TGTGCCTGGACCCTATTAACAGGGGTCACTGAAGCTTTCTTT
.	.	TRBJ1-2	TRBV12-3/TRBV12-4	CASSRAIQGYGYTF	TGTGCCAGCAGCAGGGCCATCCAGGGATATGGCTACACCTTC
few	TRBD2	TRBJ2-2	TRBV28	CASRIAGPGELFF	TGTGCCAGCAGAATAGCGGGACCCGGGGAGCTGTTTTTT
many	.	TRBJ2-3	TRBV11-2	CASSFGTAGTDTQYF	TGTGCCAGCAGCTTCGGGACAGCGGGAACAGATACGCAGTATTTT
many	.	TRBJ2-2	TRBV11-3	CASSLAGRDMNTGELFF	TGTGCCAGCAGCTTAGCGGGCAGGGACATGAACACCGGGGAGCTGTTTTTT
many	TRBD1	TRBJ2-2	TRBV6-2/TRBV6-3	CASSYLGQGLTGELFF	TGTGCCAGCAGTTATCTTGGACAGGGCCTTACCGGGGAGCTGTTTTTT
many	.	TRBJ2-4	TRBV2	CASARNIQYF	TGTGCCAGCGCCCGGAACATTCAGTACTTC
.	TRBD1	TRBJ1-2	TRBV7-2	CASSFPGTAYGYTF	TGTGCCAGCAGCTTTCCAGGGACAGCCTATGGCTACACCTTC
few	TRBD1	TRBJ2-1	TRBV6-2/TRBV6-3	CASSNGQVYNEQFF	TGTGCCAGCAGTAACGGACAGGTTTACAATGAGCAGTTCTTC
many	TRBD2	TRBJ2-1	TRBV19	CASSMWRESLEQFF	TGTGCCAGTAGTATGTGGCGGGAGAGCCTTGAGCAGTTCTTC
.	.	TRBJ1-2	TRBV29-1	CSVEINKIYGYTF	TGCAGCGTTGAAATTAACAAAATCTATGGCTACACCTTC
many	.	TRBJ1-2	TRBV7-9	CASSLSIGDYGYTF	TGTGCCAGCAGCTTATCTATAGGGGACTATGGCTACACCTTC
.	.	TRBJ1-5	TRBV9	CASSVGDLGQPQHF	TGTGCCAGCAGCGTGGGGGACTTAGGGCAGCCCCAGCATTTT
many	.	TRBJ2-6	TRBV7-9	CASSLEGGVSGANVLTF	TGTGCCAGCAGCTTAGAAGGAGGGGTGTCTGGGGCCAACGTCCTGACTTTC
.	TRBD2	TRBJ2-3	TRBV6-4	CASSGGKITDTQYF	TGTGCCAGCAGCGGGGGGAAGATTACAGATACGCAGTATTTT
few	.	TRBJ2-4	TRBV10-2	CASSEKKATKNIQYF	TGCGCCAGCAGTGAAAAGAAGGCGACCAAAAACATTCAGTACTTC
many	.	TRBJ1-6	TRBV11-2	CASSLGTATALHF	TGTGCCAGCAGCTTAGGGACAGCAACGGCCCTCCACTTT
many	.	TRBJ2-7	TRBV7-9	CASTPPQEGQYF	TGTGCCAGCACCCCGCCACAAGAGGGGCAGTACTTC
once	TRBD2	TRBJ2-1	TRBV20-1	CSAYIAGTGPGLAGGNEQFF	TGCAGTGCGTACATCGCCGGGACAGGGCCGGGACTAGCGGGAGGAAATGAGCAGTTCTTC
many	TRBD1	TRBJ1-1	TRBV4-3	CASSLDRVPTEAFF	TGCGCCAGCAGCCTAGACAGGGTGCCCACTGAAGCTTTCTTT
.	.	TRBJ2-7	TRBV21-1	CASSKVPRDRETPYEQYF	TGTGCCAGCAGCAAAGTTCCCCGGGACAGGGAAACTCCCTACGAGCAGTACTTC
many	TRBD2	TRBJ2-5	TRBV7-3	CASSYGRSETQYF	TGTGCCAGCAGCTACGGGAGGTCGGAGACCCAGTACTTC
many	TRBD1	TRBJ1-4	TRBV27	CASSPKDRERATNEKLFF	TGTGCCAGCAGTCCGAAGGACAGGGAGAGGGCAACTAATGAAAAACTGTTTTTT
many	.	TRBJ2-7	TRBV19	CASSVQQGASGEQYF	TGTGCCAGTAGTGTCCAACAGGGTGCATCGGGCGAGCAGTACTTC
many	.	TRBJ2-7	TRBV20-1	CSAIRQEIYF	TGCAGTGCTATCAGACAGGAGATCTACTTC
few	.	TRBJ2-1	TRBV7-2	CASSFELGAEEQFF	TGTGCCAGCAGCTTCGAACTAGGTGCGGAAGAGCAGTTCTTC
few	.	TRBJ1-2	TRBV20-1	CSASHDRPTNYGYTF	TGCAGTGCTTCCCACGACAGGCCCACTAACTATGGCTACACCTTC
many	.	TRBJ2-7	TRBV13	CASSLGRDYEQYF	TGTGCCAGCAGCTTAGGCCGGGATTACGAGCAGTACTTC
many	.	TRBJ2-1	TRBV12-3/TRBV12-4	CASSRNEQFF	TGTGCCAGCAGCCGGAATGAGCAGTTCTTC
many	.	TRBJ1-5	TRBV18	CASSPAQGNQPQHF	TGTGCCAGCTCACCAGCACAGGGCAATCAGCCCCAGCATTTT
.	.	TRBJ2-2	TRBV29-1	CSVCLANTGELFF	TGCAGCGTTTGCCTAGCGAACACCGGGGAGCTGTTTTTT